Sequencing of this T cell receptor beta chain was carried out in a study of T cell repertoires in cytomegalovirus infection. The overall study: Evidence of both CMV infection and a matching HLA type came from public TCR beta signatures. Whole-study findings and limits: Predominance within the ex vivo response was attributable to HLA-C-restricted CMV-specific TCR beta clonotypes. Cumulative frequency of public TCR beta families picked out carriers of CMV plus the relevant HLA.

Each CDR3 protein is one row after TCRdb ran MiXCR on the reads. The table includes 150,000 to 200,000 distinct CDR3 sequences, roughly 9% detected once. This clonotype was picked up a small number of times. Its antigen is unknown. The germline gives CDR1 SGHRS, CDR2 YFSETQ. Trimming cost V 1 base and J 0 bases, with 7 bases left between them. CDR3 length: 15 residues. This TCR was sampled from a human donor in good health (CMV status not recorded). Some clones in this sample may be carry-over from other donors' samples. The sample taken for sequencing was PBMCs. This chain joins TRBV5-1 and TRBJ1-4; D perhaps matches TRBD1 (5 bases). CDR3 residues: CASSLLTATNEKLFF. CDR3 DNA sequence: TGCGCCAGCAGCTTGTTGACAGCAACTAATGAAAAACTGTTTTTT.